The next 19 T cell receptor beta chains were all read from a single sample in a study of cytomegalovirus exposure and HLA in healthy donors. Clones were read by immunoSEQ multiplex PCR, and TCRdb kept only the in-frame ones, dropping some. The table shows 250,000 to 350,000 clones, with approximately 85% occurring only once. Input material: PBMCs. Every receptor here comes from a young man in good health and CMV-seronegative.

This chain joins TRBV9 and TRBJ1-2; no reliable D call. Germline lookup yields CDR1 SGDLS and CDR2 YYNGEE. The CDR3 spans 12 residues. Deletions cut 6 bases from V and 6 bases from J, with 12 bases between. The CDR3 DNA sequence: TGTGCCAGCAAGGAGGGAGGGAATGGCTACACCTTC. Translation gives CASKEGGNGYTF.

The chain employs TRBV5-6 and TRBJ2-7, with 8 positions matching TRBD2. Trimming cost V 2 bases and J 3 bases; bases outside gene matches: 10. In germline, CDR1 is SGHDT, CDR2 YYEEEE. The CDR3 loop spans 16 amino acids. The CDR3 nucleotides read TGTGCCAGCAGCTTTGGTTTTACGGGGGGGAACTACGAGCAGTACTTC. It yields the protein CASSFGFTGGNYEQYF. Variable domain in full (rest from reference TRBV5-6 and TRBJ2-7): DAGVTQSPTHLIKTRGQQVTLRCSPKSGHDTVSWYQQALGQGPQFIFQYYEEEERQRGNFPDRFSGHQFPNYSSELNVNALLLGDSALYLCASSFGFTGGNYEQYFGPGTRLTVT.

The V and J genes are TRBV30 and TRBJ1-3, with D possibly being TRBD1 (6 bases). The V gene lost 4 bases and the J gene lost 4 bases, with 14 bases spanning the gap. The CDR3 totals 14 residues. The germline V gene has CDR1 GTSNPN and CDR2 SVGIG (reference sequence). The CDR3 DNA reads TGTGCCTGGAACTTCGGGGGGCGCGGAAACACCATATATTTT. This codes for CAWNFGGRGNTIYF.

J is TRBJ2-7 and V is TRBV11-3, with a possible D match to TRBD1 (6 bases). CDR1 and CDR2 from the germline V gene are SGHNT and YENEEA. CDR3 length: 15 residues. V lost 0 bases, J lost 2 bases, and 11 bases lay in between. This CDR3 is CASSLDTGLTYEQYF. The CDR3 nucleotides are TGTGCCAGCAGCTTAGATACAGGGCTGACCTACGAGCAGTACTTC.

The genes are TRBV6-1 and TRBJ2-5; a weak D match, TRBD1 (5 bases). CDR1 is MNHNS and CDR2 is SASEGT in the germline V gene. This CDR3 is 14 amino acids long. Trimming removed 4 bases from V and 4 bases from J, with 13 bases in between. DNA for the CDR3: TGTGCCAGCAGTGCCAGGGTTCTAGGAGAGACCCAGTACTTC. It is translated as CASSARVLGETQYF.

This chain links TRBV4-1 with TRBJ1-5; D not resolved. The CDR3 contains 21 residues. The V end was cut by 0 bases, the J end by 0 bases, with 24 bases between. Germline CDR1 and CDR2: MGHRA and YSYEKL. CDR3 sequence reads: CASSQEPPLSQRTYSNQPQHF. The DNA of the CDR3 is TGCGCCAGCAGCCAAGAACCCCCTCTTTCGCAACGAACTTATAGCAATCAGCCCCAGCATTTT.

This sequence joins TRBV6-5 and TRBJ2-5; no firm D call. In germline, CDR1 is MNHEY, CDR2 SVGAGI. The CDR3 sequence is 12 residues long. Trimming took off 6 bases at V and 7 bases at J, with 12 bases between the two ends. The CDR3 coding sequence is TGTGCCAGCAGCCAGGCATTAGGGACCCAGTACTTC. Translated, it gives CASSQALGTQYF.

This clone occurred once. The J gene is TRBJ2-1, the V gene TRBV7-2; 11 bases match TRBD2. The CDR3 spans 16 residues. V gave up 3 bases and J gave up 4 bases; unmatched junction bases: 5. Germline V gives CDR1 SGHTA, CDR2 FQGNSA. The CDR3 nucleotides read TGTGCCAGCAGCTTGAAGACTAGCGGGGCTTACAATGAGCAGTTCTTC. It specifies CASSLKTSGAYNEQFF. Full variable domain (rest looked up from reference TRBV7-2 and TRBJ2-1): GAGVSQSPSNKVTEKGKDVELRCDPISGHTALYWYRQSLGQGLEFLIYFQGNSAPDKSGLPSDRFSAERTGGSVSTLTIQRTQQEDSAVYLCASSLKTSGAYNEQFFGPGTRLTVL.

V usage is TRBV4-2 and J usage is TRBJ2-7; tentatively, D is TRBD1 (6 bases). In germline, CDR1 is LGHNA, CDR2 YNFKEQ. CDR3 length: 12 residues. Trimming cost V 5 bases and J 8 bases, with 13 bases left between them. CDR3 DNA sequence: TGTGCCAGCAGCTATACAGGGTTGCAGCAGTACTTC. Translation: CASSYTGLQQYF.

A few counts support this clone. The V gene is TRBV11-2, the J gene TRBJ1-6, with 10 bases fitting TRBD1. The germline gives CDR1 SGHAT, CDR2 FQNNGV. The length of the CDR3 is 16 residues. Unmatched junction bases numbered 6, after V lost 1 base and J lost 9 bases. As DNA, the CDR3 is TGTGCCAGCAGCTTAGGGGGGACAGGGGTAGGTTCACCCCTCCACTTT. It encodes CASSLGGTGVGSPLHF.

V and J are TRBV19 and TRBJ1-4, with D possibly TRBD1 on 5 matching bases. The CDR3 has 15 amino acids. V was clipped by 5 bases and J by 7 bases, with 17 bases between them. The germline gives CDR1 LNHDA, CDR2 SQIVND (reference sequence). As DNA, the CDR3 is TGTGCCAGTAGTCCCCCGGTCGGGGGTTCTGAAAAACTGTTTTTT. Residues: CASSPPVGGSEKLFF.

V usage is TRBV10-1 and J usage is TRBJ2-3, with 8 bases identical to TRBD2. Germline assignment: CDR1 WNHNN and CDR2 SYGVQD (reference sequence). This CDR3 region has 15 residues. Trimming at V came to 6 bases and at J to 0 bases, leaving 5 bases not matched to a gene. CDR3 protein: CASSATGGSTDTQYF. The CDR3 DNA follows: TGCGCCAGCAGCGCTACGGGGGGGAGCACAGATACGCAGTATTTT.

The chain recombines TRBV6-6 with TRBJ2-7; TRBD2 might be the D (6 bases). Looked up from germline, CDR1 is MNHNY and CDR2 is SVGAGI (reference sequence). The CDR3 has 13 residues. V shed 7 bases and J shed 4 bases, with 14 bases lying between them. In DNA form, the CDR3 reads TGTGCCAGCACCGACGGGGGTAGGTACGAGCAGTACTTC. Its protein product is CASTDGGRYEQYF.

This clone was seen a handful of times. The chain uses TRBV5-4 and TRBJ1-5, with no clear D. Germline CDR1 SGHNT, CDR2 YYREEE (reference sequence). This CDR3 spans 15 amino acids. V lost 2 bases and J 5 bases, leaving 14 bases between the germline ends. The DNA for the CDR3 is TGTGCCAGCAGCTTAGGCCCCCCGAGGGATCAGCCCCAGCATTTT. Its translation: CASSLGPPRDQPQHF.

The chain combines TRBV7-9 with TRBJ2-1; perhaps TRBD2 as D (6 bases). Looked up from germline, CDR1 is SEHNR and CDR2 is FQNEAQ (reference sequence). Trimming cost V 5 bases and J 0 bases, with 11 bases left between them. This CDR3 region has 15 residues. The CDR3 coding sequence is TGTGCCAGCAGCGGGGGGAGCCTCTCCTACAATGAGCAGTTCTTC. This gives the protein CASSGGSLSYNEQFF.

This chain connects TRBV19 to TRBJ1-5; D unresolved. Germline V gives CDR1 LNHDA, CDR2 SQIVND (reference sequence). The CDR3 runs to 16 residues. Trimming pared 4 bases from V and 2 bases from J, leaving 15 bases between. CDR3 sequence: CASSRSAGGRNQPQHF. DNA for the CDR3: TGTGCCAGTAGTAGGTCGGCAGGAGGGCGCAATCAGCCCCAGCATTTT.

This chain connects TRBV9 to TRBJ1-4, with D perhaps matching TRBD1 (5 bases). Germline values: CDR1 SGDLS, CDR2 YYNGEE. The CDR3 is made up of 15 amino acids. V dropped 0 bases and J dropped 4 bases, with 10 bases sitting between them. The CDR3 nucleotides are TGTGCCAGCAGCGTAGATCCAGACAGTAATGAAAAACTGTTTTTT. It specifies CASSVDPDSNEKLFF.

CDR3 sequence reads: CASSLAKQGWSEQYF. The CDR3, as DNA: TGTGCCAGCAGCTTAGCCAAACAGGGTTGGTCCGAGCAGTACTTC. This chain uses TRBV13 with TRBJ2-7, with D tentatively TRBD1 (6 bases). The germline gives CDR1 PRHDT, CDR2 FYEKMQ (reference sequence). Trimming took 1 base from V and 6 from J, leaving 16 bases between them. The CDR3 totals 15 residues.

V gene TRBV7-6 combines with J gene TRBJ2-5; D possibly corresponds to TRBD2 (5 bases). V was shortened by 4 bases and J by 2 bases, with 26 bases between the two germline ends. This CDR3 has 19 residues. The V gene's germline CDR1 is SGHVS and CDR2 FNYEAQ. In nucleotides, the CDR3 is TGTGCCAGCAGCTGGCAGTCCGACGGGGATGAGAGGCTGCAAGAGACCCAGTACTTC. Protein product: CASSWQSDGDERLQETQYF.